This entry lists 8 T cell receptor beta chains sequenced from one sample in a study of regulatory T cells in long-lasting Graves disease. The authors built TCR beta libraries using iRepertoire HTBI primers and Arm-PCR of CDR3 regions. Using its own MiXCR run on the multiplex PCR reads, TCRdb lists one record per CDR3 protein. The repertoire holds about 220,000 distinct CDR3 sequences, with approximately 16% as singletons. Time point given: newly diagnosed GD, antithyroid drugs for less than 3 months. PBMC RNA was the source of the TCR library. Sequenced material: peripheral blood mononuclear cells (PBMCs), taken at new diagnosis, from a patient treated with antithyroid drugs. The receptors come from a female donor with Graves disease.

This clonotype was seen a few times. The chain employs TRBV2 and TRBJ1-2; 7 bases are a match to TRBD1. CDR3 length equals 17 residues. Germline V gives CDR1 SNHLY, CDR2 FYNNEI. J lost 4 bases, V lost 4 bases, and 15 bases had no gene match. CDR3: CASSAGRGSALGYGYTF. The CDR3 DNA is TGTGCCAGCAGTGCCGGCAGGGGGAGCGCCCTAGGCTATGGCTACACCTTC.

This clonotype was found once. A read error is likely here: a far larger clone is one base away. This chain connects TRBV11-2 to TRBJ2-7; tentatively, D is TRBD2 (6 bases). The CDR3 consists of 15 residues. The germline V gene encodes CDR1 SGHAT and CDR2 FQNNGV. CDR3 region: CASRSLGRSTYEQYF. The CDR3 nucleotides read TGTGCCAGCAGGTCCCTAGGGAGGTCCACCTATGAGCAGTACTTC.

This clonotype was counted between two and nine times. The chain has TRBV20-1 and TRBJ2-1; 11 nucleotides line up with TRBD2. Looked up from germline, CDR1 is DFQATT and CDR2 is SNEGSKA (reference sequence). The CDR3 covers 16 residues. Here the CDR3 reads CMPGLAGLSSYNEQFF. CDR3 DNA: TGCATGCCCGGACTAGCGGGCCTGAGCTCCTACAATGAGCAGTTCTTC.

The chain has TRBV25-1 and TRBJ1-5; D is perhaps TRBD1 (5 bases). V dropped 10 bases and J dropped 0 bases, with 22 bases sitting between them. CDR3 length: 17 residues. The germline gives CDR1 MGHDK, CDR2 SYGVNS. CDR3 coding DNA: TGTGCCAACAGGTTATCGGTGGACTTGTATAGCAATCAGCCCCAGCATTTT. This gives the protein CANRLSVDLYSNQPQHF.

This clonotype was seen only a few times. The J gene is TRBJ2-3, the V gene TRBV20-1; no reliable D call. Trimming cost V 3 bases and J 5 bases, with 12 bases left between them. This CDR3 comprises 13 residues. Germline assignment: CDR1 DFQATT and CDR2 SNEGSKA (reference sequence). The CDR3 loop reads CSASPSNRDTQYF. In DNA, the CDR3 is TGCAGTGCTAGCCCCTCAAACAGAGATACGCAGTATTTT.

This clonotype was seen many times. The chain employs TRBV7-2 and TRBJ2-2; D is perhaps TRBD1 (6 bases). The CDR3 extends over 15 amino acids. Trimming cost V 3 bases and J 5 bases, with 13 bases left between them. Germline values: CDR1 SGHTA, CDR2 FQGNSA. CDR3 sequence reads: CASSLWPRGTGELFF. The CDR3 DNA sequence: TGTGCCAGCAGCTTGTGGCCTAGGGGGACCGGGGAGCTGTTTTTT.

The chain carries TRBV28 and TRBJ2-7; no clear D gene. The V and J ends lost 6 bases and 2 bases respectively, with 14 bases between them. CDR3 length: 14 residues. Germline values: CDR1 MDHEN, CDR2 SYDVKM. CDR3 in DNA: TGTGCCAGCAGCTTAGTTGGCCCAACCTACGAGCAGTACTTC. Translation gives CASSLVGPTYEQYF. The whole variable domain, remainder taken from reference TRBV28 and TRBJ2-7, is DVKVTQSSRYLVKRTGEKVFLECVQDMDHENMFWYRQDPGLGLRLIYFSYDVKMKEKGDIPEGYSVSREKKERFSLILESASTNQTSMYLCASSLVGPTYEQYFGPGTRLTVT.

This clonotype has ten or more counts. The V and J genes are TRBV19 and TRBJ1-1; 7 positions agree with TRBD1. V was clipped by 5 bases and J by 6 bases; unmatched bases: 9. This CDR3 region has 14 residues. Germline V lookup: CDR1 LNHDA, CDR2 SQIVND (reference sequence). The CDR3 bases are TGTGCCAGTAGTGCGGCACAGGGGACCGCTGAAGCTTTCTTT. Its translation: CASSAAQGTAEAFF.